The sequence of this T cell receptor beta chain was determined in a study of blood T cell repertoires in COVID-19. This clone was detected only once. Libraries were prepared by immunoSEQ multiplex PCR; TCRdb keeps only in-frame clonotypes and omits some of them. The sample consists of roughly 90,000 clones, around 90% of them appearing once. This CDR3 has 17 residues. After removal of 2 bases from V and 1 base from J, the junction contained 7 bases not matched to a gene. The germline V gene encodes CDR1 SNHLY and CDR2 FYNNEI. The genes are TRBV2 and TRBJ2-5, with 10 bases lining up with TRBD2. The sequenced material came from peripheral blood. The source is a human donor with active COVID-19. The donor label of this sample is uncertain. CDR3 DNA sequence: TGTGCCAGCAGTGAATCGTTAGCGGGGGGAGCCCAAGAGACCCAGTACTTC. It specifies CASSESLAGGAQETQYF.